This T cell receptor beta chain stems from a study of beta chain features in type 1 diabetes. This clone came up a few times. Sequencing targeted expressed TCRB transcripts, as all isolated RNA had been reverse transcribed. Only in-frame clones appear in the TCRdb table, and some are missing; sequencing was by immunoSEQ multiplex PCR. The data contain roughly 140,000 clones, 6.9% of them seen just once; the ten biggest clones take up about 1.4%. Blood was collected once per donor into heparin, averaging about 110 mL. The authors obtained over 98% purity in all sorted populations. Sequencing used central memory CD4+ T cells from blood. The receptor's source is a woman aged 25 to 39 in good health.

The CDR3 coding sequence is TGTGCCAGCAGCCTTACATCAAACAGGGAATGGAACACTGAAGCTTTCTTT. Encoded protein: CASSLTSNREWNTEAFF. The chain joins TRBV4-2 to TRBJ1-1; a possible D gene is TRBD1 (6 bases). The germline gives CDR1 LGHNA, CDR2 YNFKEQ. V was pared by 4 bases and J by 1 base, with 19 bases between. This CDR3 is 17 amino acids long.